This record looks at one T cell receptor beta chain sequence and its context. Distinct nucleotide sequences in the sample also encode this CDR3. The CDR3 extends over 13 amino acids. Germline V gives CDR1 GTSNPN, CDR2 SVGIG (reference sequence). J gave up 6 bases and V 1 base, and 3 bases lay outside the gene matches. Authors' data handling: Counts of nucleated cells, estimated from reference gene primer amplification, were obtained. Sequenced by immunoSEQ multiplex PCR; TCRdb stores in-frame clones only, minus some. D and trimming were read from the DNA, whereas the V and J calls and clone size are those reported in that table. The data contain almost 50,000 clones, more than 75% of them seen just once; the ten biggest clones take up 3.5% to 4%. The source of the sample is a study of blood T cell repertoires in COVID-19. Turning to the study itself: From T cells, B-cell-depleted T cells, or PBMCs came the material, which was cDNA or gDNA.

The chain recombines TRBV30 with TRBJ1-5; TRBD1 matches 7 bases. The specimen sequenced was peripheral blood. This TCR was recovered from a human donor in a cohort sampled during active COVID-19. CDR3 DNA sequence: TGTGCCTGGAGTGGACAGGGAGGTCAGCCCCAGCATTTT. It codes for CAWSGQGGQPQHF.